This TCR beta chain was profiled in a study of monozygotic twins with inflammatory bowel disease. TCRdb re-called the 5' RACE reads, yielding one record per CDR3 amino acid sequence without DNA. The sample data list fewer than 550,000 distinct CDR3 sequences. This CDR3 comprises 17 residues. CDR1 and CDR2 from the germline V gene are MNHNS and SASEGT. The receptor was isolated from a human donor with ulcerative colitis or Crohn's disease, or a healthy co-twin of an affected twin (not recorded which). Sequencing was performed on blood. The rearrangement links TRBV6-1 to TRBJ2-1; TCRdb returns TRBD1, unconfirmable since there is no DNA. CDR3 amino acids: CASSEAWDRSSYNEQFF.